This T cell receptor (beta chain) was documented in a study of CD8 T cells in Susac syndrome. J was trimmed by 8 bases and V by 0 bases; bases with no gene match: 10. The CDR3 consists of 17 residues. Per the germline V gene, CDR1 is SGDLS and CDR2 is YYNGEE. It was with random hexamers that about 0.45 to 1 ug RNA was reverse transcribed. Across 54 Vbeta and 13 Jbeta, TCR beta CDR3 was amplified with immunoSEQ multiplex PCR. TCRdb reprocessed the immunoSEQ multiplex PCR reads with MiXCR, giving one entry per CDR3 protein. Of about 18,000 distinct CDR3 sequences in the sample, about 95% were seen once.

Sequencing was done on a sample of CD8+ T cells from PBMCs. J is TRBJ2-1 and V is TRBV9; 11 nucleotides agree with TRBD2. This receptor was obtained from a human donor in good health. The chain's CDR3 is CASSVEGLAGGGYEQFF. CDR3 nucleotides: TGTGCCAGCAGCGTAGAGGGGTTAGCGGGAGGGGGCTATGAGCAGTTCTTC.